This TCR beta chain stems from a study of shared clonotypes between healthy human individuals. In the source study's methods: Junction-only sequences without quality scores came from ImmunoSEQ, so filtering differed. Assay: immunoSEQ multiplex PCR; the TCRdb copy retains only in-frame clones and omits some. From that table come the V and J calls and clone size; the DNA was used to work out D and trimming. Of about 2.2 million clones listed, about 94% are singletons. Naive CD8 cells, CD45RO-negative and positively selected for CCR7, excluded terminally differentiated effector memory CD45RA+ cells. Sequencing was performed on naive CD8+ T cells from PBMCs. This clonotype was sampled from a man between 18 and 29 years old in good health. Some clones in this sample may be carry-over from other donors' samples.

The CDR3 protein is CAAGDPGELFF. CDR3 nucleotides: TGTGCGGCGGGGGACCCCGGGGAGCTGTTTTTT. The V call is TRBV10-3, the J call TRBJ2-2; 7 bases fit TRBD2. This CDR3 region has 11 residues. Looked up from germline, CDR1 is ENHRY and CDR2 is SYGVKD.